This T cell receptor beta chain derives from a study of T cell clonotyping in hematopoietic cell transplantation. The CDR3 is made up of 16 amino acids. CDR1 SGHRS and CDR2 YFSETQ come from the germline V gene. Deletions cut 0 bases from V and 0 bases from J, with 12 bases between. Here immunoSEQ multiplex PCR was the method, and the copy in TCRdb shows in-frame clones only, minus some. Here the sample spans about 12,000 clones, about 86% being singletons. This TCR was recovered from a female patient aged 40-49 years who had an allogeneic stem cell transplant from a related donor, so T cells may come from the graft donor. Some clones in this sample may be carry-over from other donors' samples. This specimen consisted of PBMCs, obtained 100 days after allogeneic stem cell transplant. The V call is TRBV5-1, the J call TRBJ1-2, with D unclear. In nucleotides, the CDR3 is TGCGCCAGCAGCTTGGAGCTCGCTACATCTAACTATGGCTACACCTTC. Translation gives CASSLELATSNYGYTF.